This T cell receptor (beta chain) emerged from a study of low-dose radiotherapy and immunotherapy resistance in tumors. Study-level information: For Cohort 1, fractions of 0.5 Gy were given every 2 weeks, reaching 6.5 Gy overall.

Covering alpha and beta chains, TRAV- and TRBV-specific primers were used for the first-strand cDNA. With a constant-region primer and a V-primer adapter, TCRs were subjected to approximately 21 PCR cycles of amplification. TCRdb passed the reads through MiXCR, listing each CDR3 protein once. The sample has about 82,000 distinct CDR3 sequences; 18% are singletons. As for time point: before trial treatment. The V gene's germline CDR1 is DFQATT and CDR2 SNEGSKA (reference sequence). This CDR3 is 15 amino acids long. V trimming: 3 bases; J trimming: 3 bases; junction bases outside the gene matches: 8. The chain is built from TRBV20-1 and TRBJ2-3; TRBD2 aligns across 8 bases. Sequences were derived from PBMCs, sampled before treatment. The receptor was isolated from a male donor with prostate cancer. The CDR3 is CSARAGRAGTDTQYF. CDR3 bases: TGCAGTGCTAGGGCCGGGAGGGCCGGGACAGATACGCAGTATTTT.